This entry lists 16 T cell receptor beta chains sequenced from one sample in a study of T cell repertoires in cytomegalovirus infection. TCRdb reprocessed the reads with MiXCR, giving one entry per CDR3 protein. Found here are almost 300,000 distinct CDR3 sequences, about 8.8% of them singletons; the top ten hold approximately 2.3%. Sample: PBMCs. All receptors derive from a human donor in good health (CMV status not recorded). Some clones in this sample may be carry-over from other donors' samples.

This chain joins TRBV28 and TRBJ2-5; TRBD2 might be the D (5 bases). Germline V CDR1 and CDR2: MDHEN, SYDVKM. CDR3 length equals 15 residues. V dropped 7 bases and J dropped 4 bases, with 19 bases sitting between them. This CDR3 is CASTSRVAGRETQYF. In DNA, the CDR3 is TGTGCCAGCACGTCGCGGGTAGCCGGCCGAGAGACCCAGTACTTC. Together with reference TRBV28 and TRBJ2-5, the CDR3 gives the full variable domain: DVKVTQSSRYLVKRTGEKVFLECVQDMDHENMFWYRQDPGLGLRLIYFSYDVKMKEKGDIPEGYSVSREKKERFSLILESASTNQTSMYLCASTSRVAGRETQYFGPGTRLLVL.

Ten or more counts support this clonotype. The chain carries TRBV6-2 or TRBV6-3 and TRBJ2-1; 8 bases align to TRBD2. Unmatched junction bases numbered 8, after V lost 6 bases and J lost 4 bases. Germline V gene sequence: CDR1 MNHEY, CDR2 SVGEGT. The CDR3 sequence is 15 residues long. The CDR3 region has the DNA TGTGCCAGCAGCCAACTAGCGGACCTATACAATGAGCAGTTCTTC. Protein: CASSQLADLYNEQFF.

This clonotype was counted ten times or more. In DNA, the CDR3 is TGTGCCAGCAGCCCTAGGGGACAGGGGGCCGAGCAGTACGTC. Translating gives CASSPRGQGAEQYV. The chain employs TRBV11-2 and TRBJ2-7; TRBD1 aligns across 12 bases. This CDR3 contains 14 residues. Germline V gives CDR1 SGHAT, CDR2 FQNNGV. V shed 5 bases and J 6 bases; nucleotides not matched to a gene: 5.

This clonotype was recorded at least ten times. The chain recombines TRBV7-2 with TRBJ1-5, with D possibly TRBD1 on 5 matching bases. The germline gives CDR1 SGHTA, CDR2 FQGNSA. This CDR3 is 14 amino acids long. With 3 bases removed from V and 6 bases from J, the gap between germline ends came to 12 bases. CDR3 coding DNA: TGTGCCAGCAGCTTCCGGGGTGGGGGTCAGCCCCAGCATTTT. Amino acid sequence: CASSFRGGGQPQHF.

The table lists this clonotype with many counts. This sequence joins TRBV29-1 and TRBJ1-1; the D is unclear. V lost 1 base to trimming and J lost 0 bases, with 18 bases between them. Germline loops: CDR1 SQVTM, CDR2 ANQGSEA. The CDR3 sequence is 17 residues long. The CDR3 protein is CSVEGKDGIMLNTEAFF. Here the CDR3 DNA reads TGCAGCGTTGAAGGAAAAGACGGCATCATGTTGAACACTGAAGCTTTCTTT. Supplemented by reference TRBV29-1 and TRBJ1-1, the full variable domain reads SAVISQKPSRDICQRGTSLTIQCQVDSQVTMMFWYRQQPGQSLTLIATANQGSEATYESGFVIDKFPISRPNLTFSTLTVSNMSPEDSSIYLCSVEGKDGIMLNTEAFFGQGTRLTVV.

This clonotype was seen ten or more times. The genes are TRBV28 and TRBJ1-1; no reliable D call. The CDR3 covers 11 residues. Trimming shortened V by 10 bases and J by 1 base, and 7 bases separated the two germline ends. CDR1 is MDHEN, CDR2 SYDVKM, per germline. Written as DNA, the CDR3 is TGTGCCATCGATAAGAACACTGAAGCTTTCTTT. It codes for CAIDKNTEAFF. Full variable domain (remainder filled in from reference TRBV28 and TRBJ1-1): DVKVTQSSRYLVKRTGEKVFLECVQDMDHENMFWYRQDPGLGLRLIYFSYDVKMKEKGDIPEGYSVSREKKERFSLILESASTNQTSMYLCAIDKNTEAFFGQGTRLTVV.

This clonotype came up many times. The chain employs TRBV4-1 and TRBJ2-5; 7 bases line up with TRBD1. Trimming cost V 0 bases and J 1 base; bases outside gene matches: 8. Looked up from germline, CDR1 is MGHRA and CDR2 is YSYEKL. CDR3 size: 17 residues. CDR3 DNA: TGCGCCAGCAGCCAAGAATACCCCAGGGGGAGCCAAGAGACCCAGTACTTC. Protein sequence: CASSQEYPRGSQETQYF.

This clonotype was detected ten times or more. The V and J genes are TRBV6-6 and TRBJ1-1, with D possibly matching TRBD1 (6 bases). This CDR3 has 9 residues. V was pared by 8 bases and J by 11 bases, with 9 bases between. From germline, CDR1 is MNHNY and CDR2 SVGAGI (reference sequence). CDR3 sequence (DNA): TGTGCCAGCGGGGGCGGCGCTTTCTTT. This gives the protein CASGGGAFF.

This clonotype has ten or more counts. V and J are TRBV28 and TRBJ2-5, with D hard to call. V was trimmed by 3 bases and J by 3 bases, leaving 5 bases between them. This CDR3 contains 12 residues. CDR1 is MDHEN and CDR2 is SYDVKM in the germline V gene. The CDR3 bases are TGTGCCAGCAGTTTTCAGGAAGAGACCCAGTACTTC. As protein: CASSFQEETQYF.

The table lists this clonotype with many counts. The chain combines TRBV7-2 with TRBJ1-4; no definite D call. CDR1 SGHTA and CDR2 FQGNSA come from the germline V gene. The CDR3 contains 15 residues. Trimming removed 3 bases at V and 0 bases at J, with 8 bases between. As DNA, the CDR3 is TGTGCCAGCAGCTTCAACTATGCAACTAATGAAAAACTGTTTTTT. Encoded protein: CASSFNYATNEKLFF.

This clonotype was found many times. The rearrangement links TRBV29-1 to TRBJ1-5, with D hard to call. Trimming removed 3 bases at V and 2 bases at J, with 14 bases between. The germline CDR1 and CDR2 sequences are SQVTM and ANQGSEA. This CDR3 comprises 15 residues. In DNA, the CDR3 is TGCAGCGTTGAGTACCCGGGTTTGGGCAATCAGCCCCAGCATTTT. It is translated as CSVEYPGLGNQPQHF.

Concerning this clonotype itself: A much larger clone differs from this one at a single base, so this may be a read error. This rearrangement joins TRBV5-4 to TRBJ2-3; D assignment may be TRBD1 or TRBD2 (5 bases each). The CDR3 covers 16 residues. Germline values: CDR1 SGHNT, CDR2 YYREEE (reference sequence). Trimming left V 4 bases short and J 2 bases short, with 17 bases between. In DNA, the CDR3 is TGTGCCAGCAGCGCTGGGAGACAGCGGATCACAGATACGCAGTATTTT. This encodes CASSAGRQRITDTQYF.

Many counts were recorded for this clonotype. This chain connects TRBV4-1 to TRBJ2-1, with 9 bases identical to TRBD1. Trimming cost V 6 bases and J 9 bases; bases outside gene matches: 12. The CDR3 runs 15 residues. The germline V gene has CDR1 MGHRA and CDR2 YSYEKL. CDR3 protein: CASRPQGASKGEQFF. Written as DNA, the CDR3 is TGCGCCAGCAGGCCACAGGGGGCCAGCAAGGGTGAGCAGTTCTTC.

The V and J genes are TRBV20-1 and TRBJ2-5; either TRBD1 or TRBD2 may supply D (5 bases each). There are 14 residues in the CDR3. V shed 3 bases and J shed 5 bases, with 16 bases lying between them. In germline, CDR1 is DFQATT, CDR2 SNEGSKA (reference sequence). The CDR3 spells CSARGDLFRETQYF. CDR3 nucleotide sequence: TGCAGTGCTAGGGGGGACCTGTTTAGGGAGACCCAGTACTTC.

This clonotype was recorded at least ten times. The chain uses TRBV5-6 and TRBJ2-3, with D perhaps TRBD1 (5 bases). Looked up from germline, CDR1 is SGHDT and CDR2 is YYEEEE. CDR3 length equals 13 residues. V shed 1 base and J shed 5 bases, with 8 bases lying between them. The CDR3 nucleotides read TGTGCCAGCAGCTTGAAGGGGATAGATACGCAGTATTTT. This codes for CASSLKGIDTQYF. The entire variable domain, with the rest obtained from reference TRBV5-6 and TRBJ2-3, is as follows: DAGVTQSPTHLIKTRGQQVTLRCSPKSGHDTVSWYQQALGQGPQFIFQYYEEEERQRGNFPDRFSGHQFPNYSSELNVNALLLGDSALYLCASSLKGIDTQYFGPGTRLTVL.

This clonotype was detected many times. The J gene is TRBJ2-2, the V gene TRBV19; D gene ambiguous. V lost 6 bases and J lost 1, with 9 bases in between. The CDR3 sequence is 14 residues long. CDR1 is LNHDA, CDR2 SQIVND, per germline (reference sequence). CDR3 amino acids: CASRSGGNTGELFF. In nucleotides, the CDR3 is TGTGCCAGTAGATCCGGCGGGAACACCGGGGAGCTGTTTTTT.